These 19 T cell receptor beta chains originate from one sample sequenced in a study of OX40 agonist ivuxolimab in advanced cancers. TCRdb's table, derived via immunoSEQ multiplex PCR, lists solely in-frame clones and lacks some. Of around 49,000 clones in the sample, roughly 79% were seen once. This specimen was CD4+ or CD8+ T cells sorted from blood, taken in a trial of the OX40 agonist ivuxolimab. Receptors were obtained from an adult with an advanced solid tumor such as melanoma, head and neck, liver or kidney cancer.

The genes are TRBV10-3 and TRBJ1-5, with D unclear. This CDR3 is built from 14 residues. Germline CDR1 is ENHRY and CDR2 is SYGVKD. Trimming took off 2 bases at V and 1 base at J, with 6 bases between the two ends. The CDR3 loop reads CAISEQSSNQPQHF. CDR3 coding DNA: TGTGCCATCAGTGAGCAGTCGAGCAATCAGCCCCAGCATTTT.

The gene calls are TRBV7-8 and TRBJ2-3; D ambiguous. The CDR3 is 15 amino acids. Per germline, CDR1 SGHVS and CDR2 FQNEAQ. V was cut by 2 bases and J by 0 bases, with 9 bases left in between. CDR3 DNA sequence: TGTGCCAGCAGCTTACCTAGGTCTAGCACAGATACGCAGTATTTT. Translating gives CASSLPRSSTDTQYF.

The sample holds a few counts of this clone. The J gene is TRBJ1-6, the V gene TRBV2; a possible D gene is TRBD1 (5 bases). This CDR3 comprises 15 residues. Germline CDR1 reads SNHLY; CDR2 reads FYNNEI. Trimming stripped 5 bases from V and 7 bases from J, with 15 bases between. In nucleotides, the CDR3 is TGTGCCAGCAGTTTGACAGATATCGCCAATTCACCCCTCCACTTT. This sequence encodes CASSLTDIANSPLHF.

The sample holds one count of this clone. This rearrangement joins TRBV29-1 to TRBJ2-1; D not certain. Germline loops: CDR1 SQVTM, CDR2 ANQGSEA. The CDR3 spans 14 residues. The V end was cut by 3 bases, the J end by 0 bases, with 9 bases between. DNA for the CDR3: TGCAGCGTTGAGAGAATCAACTCCTACAATGAGCAGTTCTTC. Protein: CSVERINSYNEQFF.

This chain connects TRBV11-2 to TRBJ2-3, with D possibly being TRBD2 (5 bases). With 7 bases removed from V and 5 bases from J, the gap between germline ends came to 19 bases. The CDR3 loop spans 15 amino acids. Germline lookup yields CDR1 SGHAT and CDR2 FQNNGV. This CDR3 reads CASTPSYLEEDTQYF. The CDR3 region has the DNA TGTGCCAGCACCCCATCCTATTTGGAGGAAGATACGCAGTATTTT.

This chain joins TRBV11-2 and TRBJ1-2; weak D call: TRBD1 (5 bases). Germline assignment: CDR1 SGHAT and CDR2 FQNNGV. The CDR3 is made up of 16 amino acids. The ends were cut back, 0 bases at V and 2 bases at J, with 13 bases in the middle. The CDR3 here is CASSLDAAGGNYGYTF. DNA for the CDR3: TGTGCCAGCAGCTTAGACGCAGCCGGGGGGAACTATGGCTACACCTTC.

The rearrangement joins TRBV30 to TRBJ1-2; D ambiguous. The germline V and J ends were trimmed by 2 bases and 7 bases, with 20 bases remaining between them. This CDR3 is 15 amino acids long. Germline-derived CDR1 and CDR2 are GTSNPN and SVGIG (reference sequence). The CDR3 spells CAWSRLWTLLGGYTF. The CDR3 bases are TGTGCCTGGAGTCGTCTGTGGACTCTCCTGGGTGGCTACACCTTC.

The chain combines TRBV18 with TRBJ1-2, with D tentatively TRBD1 (5 bases). The ends were cut back, 3 bases at V and 4 bases at J, with 15 bases in the middle. Germline V lookup: CDR1 KGHSH, CDR2 LQKENI. This CDR3 region has 15 residues. CDR3 nucleotide sequence: TGTGCCAGCTCACCGTCGACAGAATTAAGCTATGGCTACACCTTC. It yields the protein CASSPSTELSYGYTF.

The V call is TRBV19, the J call TRBJ1-5; D remains ambiguous. Trimming took 0 bases from V and 6 from J, leaving 18 bases between them. CDR1 and CDR2 from the germline V gene are LNHDA and SQIVND (reference sequence). The CDR3 length is 17 residues. The CDR3 nucleotides are TGTGCCAGTAGTATAGATATAGGAGGGCCCCTGCGTCAGCCCCAGCATTTT. Amino acid sequence: CASSIDIGGPLRQPQHF. Together with reference TRBV19 and TRBJ1-5, the CDR3 gives the full variable domain: DGGITQSPKYLFRKEGQNVTLSCEQNLNHDAMYWYRQDPGQGLRLIYYSQIVNDFQKGDIAEGYSVSREKKESFPLTVTSAQKNPTAFYLCASSIDIGGPLRQPQHFGDGTRLSIL.

This rearrangement joins TRBV6-1 to TRBJ1-6; D is uncertain. Trimming took 6 bases from V and 6 from J, leaving 9 bases between them. The CDR3 sequence is 13 residues long. Germline V gene data show CDR1 as MNHNS and CDR2 as SASEGT. For the CDR3, the DNA is TGTGCCAGCAGAGACGACTTTAATTCACCCCTCCACTTT. It encodes CASRDDFNSPLHF.

A single count supports this clone. V is TRBV9 and J is TRBJ1-4; TRBD1 agrees at 8 bases. CDR1 and CDR2 (germline): SGDLS, YYNGEE. The CDR3 length is 15 residues. Trimming at V came to 4 bases and at J to 8 bases, leaving 10 bases not matched to a gene. The CDR3 here is CASSPGDRGWEKLFF. Written as DNA, the CDR3 is TGTGCCAGCAGCCCCGGTGACAGGGGTTGGGAAAAACTGTTTTTT.

This chain's CDR3 is CASSLIHRGHNTEAFF. The CDR3, as DNA: TGTGCCAGCAGCTTAATACACAGGGGGCATAACACTGAAGCTTTCTTT. The chain uses TRBV7-6 and TRBJ1-1; TRBD1 matches 9 bases. This CDR3 contains 16 residues. Germline-derived CDR1 and CDR2 are SGHVS and FNYEAQ. The V and J ends lost 2 bases and 2 bases, in that order; junction bases with no gene match: 6.

This chain links TRBV18 with TRBJ2-7, with D hard to call. The CDR3 loop spans 15 amino acids. Germline-derived CDR1 and CDR2 are KGHSH and LQKENI. Trimming removed 3 bases at V and 1 base at J, with 13 bases between. In DNA form, the CDR3 reads TGTGCCAGCTCACCTGACCGCCGCCCGTCCTACGAGCAGTACTTC. This encodes CASSPDRRPSYEQYF.

The chain couples TRBV7-2 to TRBJ2-1; D may be TRBD1 or TRBD2 (5 bases each). CDR1 SGHTA and CDR2 FQGNSA come from the germline V gene. The CDR3 has 16 residues. Trimming took 3 bases from V and 5 from J, leaving 17 bases between them. The CDR3 region is CASSFRGPHPNNEQFF. CDR3 coding DNA: TGTGCCAGCAGCTTCCGGGGCCCTCACCCCAACAATGAGCAGTTCTTC.

V and J are TRBV5-6 and TRBJ1-6; D is unclear. Germline V gene sequence: CDR1 SGHDT, CDR2 YYEEEE. The CDR3 extends over 15 amino acids. V gave up 1 base and J gave up 5 bases, with 10 bases separating them. CDR3 coding DNA: TGTGCCAGCAGCTTGTTGAGCGTAAATAATTCACCCCTCCACTTT. It codes for CASSLLSVNNSPLHF.

This clone was recorded a few times. The V gene is TRBV6-5, the J gene TRBJ1-1; no clear D gene. CDR3 length equals 13 residues. V lost 6 bases, J lost 3 bases, and 11 bases lay in between. The germline CDR1 and CDR2 sequences are MNHEY and SVGAGI. CDR3 residues: CASREGAYTEAFF. The DNA for the CDR3 is TGTGCCAGCAGAGAGGGCGCGTACACTGAAGCTTTCTTT.

J is TRBJ2-7 and V is TRBV10-3; 11 bases fit TRBD1. CDR1 is ENHRY, CDR2 SYGVKD, per germline. CDR3 length equals 15 residues. The ends lost 9 bases at V and 2 bases at J; junction bases unmatched: 9. The CDR3 protein is CAILSPGQGAYEQYF. CDR3 sequence (DNA): TGTGCCATACTGTCCCCGGGACAGGGGGCCTACGAGCAGTACTTC.

The chain uses TRBV14 and TRBJ1-4, with a weak D call TRBD1 (6 bases). Germline CDR1 is SGHDN and CDR2 is FVKESK. CDR3 length: 16 residues. The V end lost 5 bases, the J end lost 1 base, and 14 bases lay between the germline ends. CDR3 DNA: TGTGCCAGCAGCTCATTAAAGGGGGGAACTAATGAAAAACTGTTTTTT. Protein sequence: CASSSLKGGTNEKLFF.

This chain joins TRBV9 and TRBJ2-5, with 9 bases lining up with TRBD2. The J segment lost 4 bases and the V segment lost 4 bases, leaving 5 bases of the junction unmatched. Germline assignment: CDR1 SGDLS and CDR2 YYNGEE. This CDR3 spans 14 amino acids. The CDR3 nucleotides read TGTGCCAGCAGCTGGGGGACTAGCCCAGAGACCCAGTACTTC. It is translated as CASSWGTSPETQYF.